Shown below are 20 T cell receptor beta chains from a single sample sequenced in a study of T cells in tumors after PD-1 blockade. The method was immunoSEQ multiplex PCR; TCRdb's version includes in-frame clones alone and lacks a portion of them. The sample consists of around 35,000 clones, about three quarters of them appearing once. The source was PBMCs, collected after anti-PD-1 treatment. These receptors were taken from a human donor with basal cell carcinoma.

This clone was detected only once. The rearrangement links TRBV20-1 to TRBJ2-2; TRBD1 aligns across 7 bases. J lost 0 bases, V lost 6 bases, and 10 bases had no gene match. From germline, CDR1 is DFQATT and CDR2 SNEGSKA (reference sequence). CDR3 length: 16 amino acids. The CDR3 protein is CSASHPTGANTGELFF. DNA of the CDR3: TGCAGTGCGAGTCACCCCACAGGGGCGAACACCGGGGAGCTGTTTTTT.

The J gene is TRBJ2-1, the V gene TRBV6-5; no firm D call. The germline V gene has CDR1 MNHEY and CDR2 SVGAGI. The CDR3 runs to 15 residues. Trimming shortened V by 5 bases and J by 8 bases, and 19 bases separated the two germline ends. The CDR3 DNA sequence: TGTGCCAGCAGTCCGGGCCCCCAAATACGCTATGAGCAGTTCTTC. Residues: CASSPGPQIRYEQFF.

The rearrangement links TRBV9 to TRBJ1-6; D gene uncertain. This CDR3 is 16 amino acids long. CDR1 SGDLS and CDR2 YYNGEE come from the germline V gene. V was trimmed by 0 bases and J by 3 bases, leaving 10 bases between them. The CDR3 region is CASSVAGQLYNSPLHF. CDR3 coding DNA: TGTGCCAGCAGCGTAGCAGGTCAACTCTATAATTCACCCCTCCACTTT.

V is TRBV20-1 and J is TRBJ1-5, with a possible D match to TRBD1 (6 bases). Germline CDR1 is DFQATT and CDR2 is SNEGSKA (reference sequence). CDR3 size: 11 residues. V was clipped by 5 bases and J by 9 bases, with 11 bases between them. CDR3 nucleotide sequence: TGCAGTGCTGGGGGCATAGGGCCCCAGCATTTT. Amino acid sequence: CSAGGIGPQHF.

The chain carries TRBV9 and TRBJ1-3; D is unresolved. The V end lost 0 bases, the J end lost 0 bases, and 7 bases lay between the germline ends. This CDR3 is built from 15 residues. Germline V gene data show CDR1 as SGDLS and CDR2 as YYNGEE. The chain's CDR3 is CASSVGTSSGNTIYF. The CDR3 nucleotides read TGTGCCAGCAGCGTAGGCACAAGCTCTGGAAACACCATATATTTT.

The J gene is TRBJ2-1, the V gene TRBV5-6; 12 bases agree with TRBD2. Trimming removed 3 bases from V and 6 bases from J; junction bases left unmatched: 4. Germline CDR1 is SGHDT and CDR2 is YYEEEE. This CDR3 region has 15 residues. The CDR3 reads CASSSLAGGFNEQFF. In DNA, the CDR3 is TGTGCCAGCAGCTCACTAGCGGGGGGTTTCAATGAGCAGTTCTTC.

The chain is built from TRBV4-2 and TRBJ2-3; 10 bases map to TRBD2. The CDR3 runs to 15 residues. Germline V gives CDR1 LGHNA, CDR2 YNFKEQ. The ends lost 0 bases at V and 6 bases at J; junction bases unmatched: 3. CDR3 sequence: CASSQDLTSGDTQYF. CDR3 coding DNA: TGTGCCAGCAGCCAAGACCTGACTAGCGGGGATACGCAGTATTTT.

V gene TRBV7-6 combines with J gene TRBJ2-3; D gene unclear. The CDR3 runs 16 residues. Germline CDR1 SGHVS, CDR2 FNYEAQ. Trimming shortened V by 5 bases and J by 0 bases, and 15 bases separated the two germline ends. CDR3 coding DNA: TGTGCCAGCAGCCAAAACACAAGGTCTAGCACAGATACGCAGTATTTT. Translation gives CASSQNTRSSTDTQYF. Filled out from reference TRBV7-6 and TRBJ2-3, the complete variable domain reads GAGVSQSPRYKVTKRGQDVALRCDPISGHVSLYWYRQALGQGPEFLTYFNYEAQQDKSGLPNDRFSAERPEGSISTLTIQRTEQRDSAMYRCASSQNTRSSTDTQYFGPGTRLTVL.

This chain connects TRBV6-5 to TRBJ2-1, with D possibly TRBD1 on 7 matching bases. The CDR3 length is 14 residues. The germline gives CDR1 MNHEY, CDR2 SVGAGI. V shed 6 bases and J shed 7 bases, with 16 bases lying between them. CDR3 sequence: CASSFTGAGNEQFF. The CDR3 region has the DNA TGTGCCAGCAGCTTCACAGGGGCGGGGAATGAGCAGTTCTTC.

The chain couples TRBV6-2 or TRBV6-3 to TRBJ2-1, with TRBD2 matching over 8 bases. The V segment lost 6 bases and the J segment 7 bases; nucleotides outside the gene matches: 11. The germline gives CDR1 MNHEY, CDR2 SVGEGT. The CDR3 extends over 15 amino acids. The CDR3 sequence: CASSLGLVSPNEQFF. CDR3 nucleotides: TGTGCCAGCAGCCTGGGACTAGTATCCCCTAATGAGCAGTTCTTC.

V gene TRBV19 combines with J gene TRBJ2-1; perhaps TRBD1 as D (6 bases). V lost 4 bases to trimming and J lost 10 bases, with 14 bases between them. Germline V gene sequence: CDR1 LNHDA, CDR2 SQIVND (reference sequence). This CDR3 region has 13 residues. The chain's CDR3 is CASSTPADREQFF. DNA of the CDR3: TGTGCCAGTAGTACCCCCGCCGACAGGGAGCAGTTCTTC. The full variable domain, completed using reference TRBV19 and TRBJ2-1, is DGGITQSPKYLFRKEGQNVTLSCEQNLNHDAMYWYRQDPGQGLRLIYYSQIVNDFQKGDIAEGYSVSREKKESFPLTVTSAQKNPTAFYLCASSTPADREQFFGPGTRLTVL.

The chain recombines TRBV6-5 with TRBJ2-7; weak D call: TRBD1 (6 bases). Trimming took 6 bases from V and 1 from J, leaving 16 bases between them. Germline-derived CDR1 and CDR2 are MNHEY and SVGAGI. The CDR3 totals 15 residues. The CDR3 spells CASSKGVPRSYEQYF. Written as DNA, the CDR3 is TGTGCCAGCAGCAAGGGGGTTCCCCGTTCCTACGAGCAGTACTTC.

V and J are TRBV11-3 and TRBJ2-7, with D possibly being TRBD1 (5 bases). The CDR3 extends over 14 amino acids. The V gene's germline CDR1 is SGHNT and CDR2 YENEEA. Trimming cost V 2 bases and J 5 bases, with 13 bases left between them. The CDR3, as DNA: TGTGCCAGCAGCTTAAGGGGAATCCCCCACGAGCAGTACTTC. Translated: CASSLRGIPHEQYF.

V usage is TRBV19 and J usage is TRBJ2-7, with 9 bases aligning to TRBD1. Germline V gene sequence: CDR1 LNHDA, CDR2 SQIVND (reference sequence). The CDR3 totals 14 residues. After removal of 4 bases from V and 3 bases from J, the junction contained 4 bases not matched to a gene. The CDR3 nucleotides read TGTGCCAGTAGTACGCGGGACAGGGTCTACGAGCAGTACTTC. Protein sequence: CASSTRDRVYEQYF.

This chain connects TRBV29-1 to TRBJ2-1; 8 nucleotides agree with TRBD2. The CDR3 totals 13 residues. V dropped 6 bases and J dropped 7; count of bases not matched to a gene: 8. CDR1 is SQVTM and CDR2 is ANQGSEA in the germline V gene. CDR3 sequence: CSVLGLDRNEQFF. CDR3 DNA: TGCAGCGTCCTGGGACTAGACAGGAATGAGCAGTTCTTC.

This clone has a handful of counts. The chain couples TRBV7-3 to TRBJ2-7; D is perhaps TRBD1 or TRBD2 (5 bases each). In germline, CDR1 is SGHTA, CDR2 FQGTGA. Trimming took 3 bases from V and 4 from J, leaving 10 bases between them. The CDR3 loop spans 13 amino acids. DNA for the CDR3: TGTGCCAGCAGCTTCCGGGACGGGTACGAGCAGTACTTC. It specifies CASSFRDGYEQYF.

This clone came up a few times. The chain joins TRBV29-1 to TRBJ1-1; 7 bases fit TRBD1. Trimming at V came to 7 bases and at J to 2 bases, leaving 7 bases not matched to a gene. The germline gives CDR1 SQVTM, CDR2 ANQGSEA. There are 13 residues in the CDR3. CDR3 loop: CSGQWDRNTEAFF. CDR3 DNA: TGCAGCGGGCAATGGGACAGAAACACTGAAGCTTTCTTT.

The J gene is TRBJ1-1, the V gene TRBV19; 8 positions agree with TRBD1. The CDR3 covers 12 residues. Germline CDR1 LNHDA, CDR2 SQIVND (reference sequence). Trimming cost V 9 bases and J 5 bases; bases outside gene matches: 5. The CDR3 coding sequence is TGTGCCAGCCGGGACAGGATGACTGAAGCTTTCTTT. This encodes CASRDRMTEAFF. The variable domain in full, with the rest retrieved from reference TRBV19 and TRBJ1-1, is DGGITQSPKYLFRKEGQNVTLSCEQNLNHDAMYWYRQDPGQGLRLIYYSQIVNDFQKGDIAEGYSVSREKKESFPLTVTSAQKNPTAFYLCASRDRMTEAFFGQGTRLTVV.

This rearrangement joins TRBV4-2 to TRBJ1-4; D perhaps matches TRBD1 (5 bases). The CDR3 totals 18 residues. The ends were cut back, 0 bases at V and 0 bases at J, with 14 bases in the middle. Germline values: CDR1 LGHNA, CDR2 YNFKEQ. CDR3 coding DNA: TGTGCCAGCAGCCAAGATGATGCAGGGCCCGCAACTAATGAAAAACTGTTTTTT. Protein product: CASSQDDAGPATNEKLFF.

The genes are TRBV5-4 and TRBJ2-7, with D possibly matching TRBD1 (5 bases). V lost 2 bases and J 5 bases, leaving 11 bases between the germline ends. This CDR3 contains 13 residues. CDR1 and CDR2 from the germline V gene are SGHNT and YYREEE (reference sequence). The DNA for the CDR3 is TGTGCCAGCAGCTTTGCCAGGGAACACGAGCAGTACTTC. This gives the protein CASSFAREHEQYF. The full variable domain, rest sourced from reference TRBV5-4 and TRBJ2-7, is ETGVTQSPTHLIKTRGQQVTLRCSSQSGHNTVSWYQQALGQGPQFIFQYYREEENGRGNFPPRFSGLQFPNYSSELNVNALELDDSALYLCASSFAREHEQYFGPGTRLTVT.